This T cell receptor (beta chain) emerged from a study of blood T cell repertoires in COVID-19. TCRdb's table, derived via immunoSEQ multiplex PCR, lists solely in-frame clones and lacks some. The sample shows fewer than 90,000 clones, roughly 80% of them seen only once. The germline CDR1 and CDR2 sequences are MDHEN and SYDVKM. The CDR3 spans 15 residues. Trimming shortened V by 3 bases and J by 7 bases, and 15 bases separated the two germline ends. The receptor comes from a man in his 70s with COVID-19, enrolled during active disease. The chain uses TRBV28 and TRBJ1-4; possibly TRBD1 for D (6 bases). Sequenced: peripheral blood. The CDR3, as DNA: TGTGCCAGCAGTTTCTTTACAGGGAGAGGTGAAAAACTGTTTTTT. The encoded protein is CASSFFTGRGEKLFF.